This TCR beta chain was identified in a study of T cell changes during pregnancy in multiple sclerosis. This clone is a singleton in its sample. Libraries were prepared by immunoSEQ multiplex PCR; TCRdb keeps only in-frame clonotypes and omits some of them. The table shows approximately 52,000 clones, with 92% occurring only once. This CDR3 has 13 amino acids. The V gene lost 3 bases and the J gene lost 2 bases, with 7 bases spanning the gap. Germline lookup yields CDR1 ENHRY and CDR2 SYGVKD. The sequence came from a female donor with multiple sclerosis, enrolled in a pregnancy study. Sequences were derived from CD4+ T cells from peripheral blood mononuclear cells, sampled in the third trimester of pregnancy. The chain combines TRBV10-3 with TRBJ1-2; no reliable D call. The CDR3 here is CAISEALNYGYTF. DNA of the CDR3: TGTGCCATCAGTGAAGCCCTGAACTATGGCTACACCTTC.